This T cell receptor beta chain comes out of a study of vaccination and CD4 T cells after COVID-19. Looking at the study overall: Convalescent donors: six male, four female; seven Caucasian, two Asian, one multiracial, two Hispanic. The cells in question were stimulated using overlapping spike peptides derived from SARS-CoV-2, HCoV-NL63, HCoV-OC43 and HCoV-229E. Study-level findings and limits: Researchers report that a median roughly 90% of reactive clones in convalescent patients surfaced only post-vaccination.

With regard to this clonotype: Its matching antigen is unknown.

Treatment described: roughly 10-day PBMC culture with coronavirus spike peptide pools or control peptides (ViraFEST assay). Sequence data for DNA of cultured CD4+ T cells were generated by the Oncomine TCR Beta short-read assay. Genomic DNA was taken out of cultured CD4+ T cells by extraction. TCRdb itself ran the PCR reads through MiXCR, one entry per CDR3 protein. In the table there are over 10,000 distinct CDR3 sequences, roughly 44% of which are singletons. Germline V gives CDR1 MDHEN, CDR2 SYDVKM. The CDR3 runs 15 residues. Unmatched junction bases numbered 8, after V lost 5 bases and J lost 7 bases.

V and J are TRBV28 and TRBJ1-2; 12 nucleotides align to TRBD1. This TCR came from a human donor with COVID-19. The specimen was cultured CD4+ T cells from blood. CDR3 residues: CASSPPGQGAGGYTF. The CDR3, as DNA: TGTGCCAGCAGTCCCCCGGGACAGGGGGCCGGTGGCTACACCTTC.